These T cell receptor beta chains were read from a single sample in a study of blood T cell repertoires in COVID-19. TCRdb's copy holds only in-frame clones and misses some; the assay was immunoSEQ multiplex PCR. The repertoire has 75,000 to 95,000 clones, 85% to 90% of them found once; the top ten carry around 1.1%. The sequencing sample was made of peripheral blood. The receptors derive from a human donor in a cohort sampled during active COVID-19. Both conserved end residues are part of each CDR3. D genes are given only for firm matches. Only some rows state a clone size, as once, few, many or a class for expanded clones.

d_gene: TRBD1; j_gene: TRBJ1-1; abundance: NA; v_gene: TRBV10-3; CDR3aa: CAISESPTGENTEAFF; CDR3nt: TGTGCCATCAGTGAGTCCCCGACAGGGGAGAACACTGAAGCTTTCTTT
d_gene: TRBD2; j_gene: TRBJ2-7; abundance: NA; v_gene: TRBV10-2; CDR3aa: CASSESFGLAGVYEQYF; CDR3nt: TGCGCCAGCAGTGAGTCATTCGGGCTAGCGGGAGTGTACGAGCAGTACTTC
d_gene: NA; j_gene: TRBJ2-2; abundance: NA; v_gene: TRBV5-1; CDR3aa: CASSRSGDVAGELFF; CDR3nt: TGCGCCAGCAGCCGCTCCGGGGATGTGGCCGGGGAGCTGTTTTTT
d_gene: TRBD2; j_gene: TRBJ2-3; abundance: NA; v_gene: TRBV20-1; CDR3aa: CSASKASGTNTQYF; CDR3nt: TGCAGTGCTAGTAAGGCTAGCGGGACCAATACGCAGTATTTT
d_gene: NA; j_gene: TRBJ2-4; abundance: NA; v_gene: TRBV7-3; CDR3aa: CASSLNGGLNIQYF; CDR3nt: TGTGCCAGCAGCTTAAACGGCGGCTTAAACATTCAGTACTTC
d_gene: TRBD2; j_gene: TRBJ2-1; abundance: once; v_gene: TRBV2; CDR3aa: CASSAYAGGRGQFF; CDR3nt: TGTGCCAGCAGTGCTTACGCTGGCGGGAGAGGGCAGTTCTTC
d_gene: TRBD1; j_gene: TRBJ1-2; abundance: once; v_gene: TRBV24-1; CDR3aa: CATSDSSGTEFYGYTF; CDR3nt: TGTGCCACCAGTGATTCTTCCGGGACAGAATTCTATGGCTACACCTTC
d_gene: TRBD1; j_gene: TRBJ1-2; abundance: NA; v_gene: TRBV10-3; CDR3aa: CAITSGQGEGYTF; CDR3nt: TGTGCCATCACCTCGGGACAGGGTGAAGGCTACACCTTC
d_gene: TRBD2; j_gene: TRBJ2-3; abundance: few; v_gene: TRBV10-3; CDR3aa: CAISESGVQTSGKYF; CDR3nt: TGTGCCATCAGTGAGTCAGGGGTACAGACGAGCGGGAAGTATTTT
d_gene: TRBD2; j_gene: TRBJ2-1; abundance: NA; v_gene: TRBV19; CDR3aa: CASSISASGRAGFF; CDR3nt: TGTGCCAGTAGTATTTCGGCTAGCGGGAGGGCCGGGTTCTTC
d_gene: NA; j_gene: TRBJ1-1; abundance: NA; v_gene: TRBV19; CDR3aa: CASSIGGFRENTEAFF; CDR3nt: TGTGCCAGTAGTATAGGTGGTTTCCGGGAGAACACTGAAGCTTTCTTT
d_gene: TRBD1; j_gene: TRBJ1-2; abundance: NA; v_gene: TRBV24-1; CDR3aa: CATWDRNYGYTF; CDR3nt: TGTGCCACCTGGGACAGAAACTATGGCTACACCTTC
d_gene: NA; j_gene: TRBJ2-3; abundance: NA; v_gene: TRBV12-2; CDR3aa: CASRLARQIRTDTQYF; CDR3nt: TGTGCAAGTCGCTTAGCGAGACAAATCCGCACAGATACGCAGTATTTT
d_gene: NA; j_gene: TRBJ2-2; abundance: NA; v_gene: TRBV4-1; CDR3aa: CASSQDSSIGELFF; CDR3nt: TGCGCCAGCAGCCAAGATAGTTCCATCGGGGAGCTGTTTTTT